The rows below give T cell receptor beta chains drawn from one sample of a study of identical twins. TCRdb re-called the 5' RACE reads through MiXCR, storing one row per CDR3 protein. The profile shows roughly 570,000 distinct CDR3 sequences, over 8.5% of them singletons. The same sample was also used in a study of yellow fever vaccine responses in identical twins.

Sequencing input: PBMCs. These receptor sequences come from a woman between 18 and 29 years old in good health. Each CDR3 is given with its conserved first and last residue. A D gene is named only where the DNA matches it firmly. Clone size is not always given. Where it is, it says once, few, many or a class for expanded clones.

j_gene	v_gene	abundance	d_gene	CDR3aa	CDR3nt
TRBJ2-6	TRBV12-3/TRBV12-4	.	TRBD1	CACSGPGQGTFGANVLTF	TGTGCCTGCAGTGGCCCGGGACAGGGAACTTTTGGGGCCAACGTCCTGACTTTC
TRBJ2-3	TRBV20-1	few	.	CSARLIRRPSTDTQYF	TGCAGTGCTAGACTAATTCGGAGGCCTAGCACAGATACGCAGTATTTT
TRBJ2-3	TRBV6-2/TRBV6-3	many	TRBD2	CASRAGSTDTQYF	TGTGCCAGCCGAGCGGGAAGCACAGATACGCAGTATTTT
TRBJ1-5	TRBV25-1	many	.	CASSERGQPQHF	TGTGCCAGCAGTGAAAGAGGTCAGCCCCAGCATTTT
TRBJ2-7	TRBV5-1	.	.	CASTADTSYEQYF	TGCGCCAGCACAGCGGACACCTCCTACGAGCAGTACTTC
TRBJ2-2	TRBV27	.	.	CASSKGRELFF	TGTGCCAGCTCTAAGGGGAGGGAGCTGTTTTTT
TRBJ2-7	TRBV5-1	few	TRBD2	CASSPLGEGIYEQYF	TGCGCCAGCAGCCCCCTCGGGGAGGGTATCTACGAGCAGTACTTC
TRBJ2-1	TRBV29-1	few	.	CIASVAYNEQFF	TGCATAGCTAGCGTAGCCTACAATGAGCAGTTCTTC
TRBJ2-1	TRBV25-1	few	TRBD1	CASSGRQGNEQFF	TGTGCCAGCAGTGGACGACAGGGAAATGAGCAGTTCTTC
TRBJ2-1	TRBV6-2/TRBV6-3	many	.	CASTLYWGSSYNEQFF	TGTGCCAGCACCCTCTATTGGGGAAGCTCCTACAATGAGCAGTTCTTC
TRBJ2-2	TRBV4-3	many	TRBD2	CASSQEGLAGTGELFF	TGCGCCAGCAGCCAAGAGGGACTAGCGGGAACCGGGGAGCTGTTTTTT
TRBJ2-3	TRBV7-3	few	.	CASSLYGLTTDTQYF	TGTGCCAGCAGCTTATACGGGCTCACCACAGATACGCAGTATTTT
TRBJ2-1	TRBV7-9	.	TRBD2	CASSFASGTPGDEQFF	TGTGCCAGCAGCTTTGCTAGCGGGACCCCCGGAGATGAGCAGTTCTTC
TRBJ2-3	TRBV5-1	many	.	CASSLAGAEWRDPIRRADTQYF	TGCGCCAGCAGCTTGGCAGGCGCCGAATGGCGGGACCCTATTCGGAGAGCAGATACGCAGTATTTT
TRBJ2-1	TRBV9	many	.	CASSPHPMGNEQFF	TGTGCCAGCAGCCCCCATCCTATGGGGAATGAGCAGTTCTTC